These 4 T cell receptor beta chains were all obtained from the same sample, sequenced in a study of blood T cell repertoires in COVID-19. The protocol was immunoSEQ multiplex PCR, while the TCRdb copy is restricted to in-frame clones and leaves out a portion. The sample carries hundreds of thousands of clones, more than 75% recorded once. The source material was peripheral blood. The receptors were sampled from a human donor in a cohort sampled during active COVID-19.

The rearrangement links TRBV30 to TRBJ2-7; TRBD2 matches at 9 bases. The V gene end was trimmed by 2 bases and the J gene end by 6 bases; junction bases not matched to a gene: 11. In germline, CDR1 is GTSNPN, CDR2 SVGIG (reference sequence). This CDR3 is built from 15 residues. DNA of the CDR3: TGTGCCTGGAGTACGCCCGGGACTAGCAAGGGCGAGCAGTACTTC. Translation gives CAWSTPGTSKGEQYF.

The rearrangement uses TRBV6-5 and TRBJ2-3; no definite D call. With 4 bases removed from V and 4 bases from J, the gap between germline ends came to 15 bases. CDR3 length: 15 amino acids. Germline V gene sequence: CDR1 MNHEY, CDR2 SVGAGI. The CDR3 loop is CASSSSWWAADTQYF. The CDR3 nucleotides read TGTGCCAGCAGTTCCTCATGGTGGGCCGCAGATACGCAGTATTTT.

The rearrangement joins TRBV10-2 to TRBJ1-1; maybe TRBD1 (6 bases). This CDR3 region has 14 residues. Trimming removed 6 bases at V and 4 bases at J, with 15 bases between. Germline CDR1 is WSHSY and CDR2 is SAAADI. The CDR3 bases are TGCGCCAGCAGACAACAGGGCGGCGGCACTGAAGCTTTCTTT. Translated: CASRQQGGGTEAFF.

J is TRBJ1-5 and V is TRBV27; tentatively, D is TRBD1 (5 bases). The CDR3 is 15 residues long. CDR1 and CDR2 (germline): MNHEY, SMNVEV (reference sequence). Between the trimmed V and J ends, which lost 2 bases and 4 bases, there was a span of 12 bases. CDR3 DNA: TGTGCCAGCAGTTTACGGGGGAATTCGAATCAGCCCCAGCATTTT. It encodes CASSLRGNSNQPQHF.